This TCR beta chain appears in the sequencing data of a study of OX40 agonist ivuxolimab in advanced cancers. The study's findings and limits: On average, CD8+ T cells showed a greater number of expanded clones than CD4+.

In regard to this clone: The antigen remains undetermined.

Sequenced by immunoSEQ multiplex PCR; TCRdb stores in-frame clones only, minus some. The sample has fewer than 70,000 clones, roughly 90% seen once. Looked up from germline, CDR1 is KGHSH and CDR2 is LQKENI. The ends lost 0 bases at V and 7 bases at J; junction bases unmatched: 7. The CDR3 has 16 residues. The chain has TRBV18 and TRBJ1-5, with 9 bases matching TRBD1. The TCR was taken from an adult with an advanced solid tumor such as melanoma, head and neck, liver or kidney cancer. The material sequenced was CD4+ or CD8+ T cells sorted from blood, taken in a trial of the OX40 agonist ivuxolimab. The CDR3 DNA reads as TGTGCCAGCTCACCACCGATGGGACAGGGATGGCAGCCCCAGCATTTT. Its protein is CASSPPMGQGWQPQHF. Using reference TRBV18 and TRBJ1-5 for the parts outside the CDR3, the full variable domain is NAGVMQNPRHLVRRRGQEARLRCSPMKGHSHVYWYRQLPEEGLKFMVYLQKENIIDESGMPKERFSAEFPKEGPSILRIQQVVRGDSAAYFCASSPPMGQGWQPQHFGDGTRLSIL.